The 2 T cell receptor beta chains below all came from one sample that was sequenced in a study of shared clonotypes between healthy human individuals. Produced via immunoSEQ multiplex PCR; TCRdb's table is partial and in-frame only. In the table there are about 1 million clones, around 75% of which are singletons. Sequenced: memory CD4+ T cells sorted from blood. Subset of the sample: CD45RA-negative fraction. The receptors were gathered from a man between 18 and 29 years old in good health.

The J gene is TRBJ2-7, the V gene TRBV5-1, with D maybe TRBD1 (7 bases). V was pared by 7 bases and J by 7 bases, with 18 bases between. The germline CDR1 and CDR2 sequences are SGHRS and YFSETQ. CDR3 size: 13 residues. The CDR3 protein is CASAEEGAREQYF. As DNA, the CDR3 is TGCGCCAGCGCGGAGGAGGGGGCGAGAGAGCAGTACTTC.

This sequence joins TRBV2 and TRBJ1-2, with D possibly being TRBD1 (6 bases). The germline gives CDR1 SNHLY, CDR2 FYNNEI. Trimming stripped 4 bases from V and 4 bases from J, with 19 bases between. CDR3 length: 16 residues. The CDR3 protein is CASSADSSIGSYGYTF. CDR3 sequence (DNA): TGTGCCAGCAGTGCGGACAGCTCCATCGGGAGCTATGGCTACACCTTC.